The TCR beta chain described here comes from a study of cytomegalovirus exposure and HLA in healthy donors. This clone occurred a few times. Its antigen is currently unknown. V was pared by 5 bases and J by 6 bases, with 2 bases of the junction left unmatched. The CDR3 totals 13 residues. Germline V gene data show CDR1 as SEHNR and CDR2 as FQNEAQ (reference sequence). Study-level results: In a later analysis, specific HLA alleles were associated with 15,000 to 20,000 TCR beta sequences at a 0.05 false discovery rate. Excluded were some V segments that proved indistinguishable, including TRBV6-2 and TRBV6-3. A later analysis showed TCR association rates differing by HLA locus, peaking at DRB1 and lowest at HLA-C.

PCR employed 60 Vbeta and 13 Jbeta primers. Original processing notes: Some 80 million unique TCR beta chains, roughly 11 million shared, were counted in a later analysis. Data came from immunoSEQ multiplex PCR; TCRdb stores just in-frame clones and leaves some out. V, J and clone size are those of that table, while D and trimming were read from the DNA. The table includes tens of thousands of clones, 65% to 70% detected once. The chain employs TRBV7-9 and TRBJ1-4, with 8 bases identical to TRBD1. This TCR was recovered from a woman in her fifties or sixties in good health and CMV-seropositive. What was sequenced was PBMCs. The CDR3 loop reads CASSNRGDEKLFF. In nucleotides, the CDR3 is TGTGCCAGCAGCAACAGGGGGGATGAAAAACTGTTTTTT. The whole variable domain, remainder taken from reference TRBV7-9 and TRBJ1-4, is DTGVSQNPRHKITKRGQNVTFRCDPISEHNRLYWYRQTLGQGPEFLTYFQNEAQLEKSRLLSDRFSAERPKGSFSTLEIQRTEQGDSAMYLCASSNRGDEKLFFGSGTQLSVL.